The clone carrying this T cell receptor (beta chain) was counted only a few times. This record comes from a study of cytotoxic CD8 clonotypes in ibrutinib-treated CLL. Measured with immunoSEQ multiplex PCR; TCRdb has only the in-frame clones, and not every one. The repertoire holds 150,000 to 250,000 clones, with around 72% as singletons. Trimming cost V 0 bases and J 4 bases; bases outside gene matches: 2. CDR1 and CDR2 from the germline V gene are MRHNA and SNTAGT. The CDR3 length is 16 residues. The clonotype was recovered from a human donor with chronic lymphocytic leukemia. The input for sequencing was PBMCs, taken after 24 months of ibrutinib treatment. This chain links TRBV6-4 with TRBJ2-3; TRBD1 matches 12 bases. In DNA form, the CDR3 reads TGTGCCAGCAGTGACTCCGGGACAGGGGGCCCAGATACGCAGTATTTT. Translated: CASSDSGTGGPDTQYF.